Following are 24 T cell receptor beta chains from one sample sequenced in a study of beta chain features in type 1 diabetes. Study results and caveats: The study found moderately but significantly shorter TCRB CDR3s in all four CD4+ subsets of Type 1 diabetes patients.

Every bit of the isolated RNA underwent reverse transcription, so sequencing read expressed TCRB transcripts. Clones were read by immunoSEQ multiplex PCR, and TCRdb kept only the in-frame ones, dropping some. This sample has about 370,000 clones, with around 10% found just once. Their specific antigens are unknown. Specimen: central memory CD4+ T cells from blood. The receptors derive from a young man with type 1 diabetes.

This clone was counted between two and nine times. The rearrangement links TRBV2 to TRBJ2-3; 12 bases align to TRBD2. J lost 0 bases, V lost 5 bases, and 9 bases had no gene match. The CDR3 is made up of 18 amino acids. CDR1 is SNHLY and CDR2 is FYNNEI in the germline V gene. The CDR3 spells CASSPGTSGFPSTDTQYF. The CDR3 DNA is TGTGCCAGCAGTCCCGGGACTAGCGGGTTCCCTAGCACAGATACGCAGTATTTT.

Ten or more counts support this clone. This chain uses TRBV19 with TRBJ2-7; D is undetermined. The CDR3 sequence is 15 residues long. Looked up from germline, CDR1 is LNHDA and CDR2 is SQIVND (reference sequence). Trimming pared 3 bases from V and 0 bases from J, leaving 12 bases between. This CDR3 reads CASSMDRRSSYEQYF. The CDR3 DNA follows: TGTGCCAGTAGTATGGATCGACGGAGCTCCTACGAGCAGTACTTC.

The table lists this clone with many counts. The V gene is TRBV7-9, the J gene TRBJ1-1; D remains unclear. Trimming removed 5 bases from V and 4 bases from J, with 17 bases in between. Germline V lookup: CDR1 SEHNR, CDR2 FQNEAQ (reference sequence). This CDR3 spans 15 amino acids. In DNA form, the CDR3 reads TGTGCCAGCAGCCCCGACCCCGGCGGGAGCACTGAAGCTTTCTTT. It codes for CASSPDPGGSTEAFF.

This clone appeared once. This chain links TRBV5-1 with TRBJ1-2; 7 bases match TRBD1. The CDR3 spans 15 residues. Germline V gene lookup returns CDR1 SGHRS and CDR2 YFSETQ. J lost 3 bases, V lost 0 bases, and 5 bases had no gene match. Here the CDR3 reads CASSLDSQGHYGYTF. Here the CDR3 DNA reads TGCGCCAGCAGCTTGGACTCACAGGGGCACTATGGCTACACCTTC.

This clone appeared a few times. J is TRBJ2-3 and V is TRBV4-2; maybe TRBD2 (5 bases). The CDR3 sequence is 15 residues long. Trimming stripped 0 bases from V and 5 bases from J, with 12 bases between. Germline CDR1 LGHNA, CDR2 YNFKEQ. The CDR3 region is CASSQDQSSQDTQYF. Here the CDR3 DNA reads TGTGCCAGCAGCCAAGATCAGTCTAGCCAAGATACGCAGTATTTT.

There are a few counts of this clone. The rearrangement links TRBV7-2 to TRBJ1-5; 10 bases map to TRBD1. Germline CDR1 SGHTA, CDR2 FQGNSA. The CDR3 runs 16 residues. Losses at the gene ends were 5 bases for V and 2 bases for J; bases not matched to a gene: 6. The CDR3 here is CASSPGQGGGNQPQHF. CDR3 nucleotides: TGTGCCAGCAGCCCTGGACAGGGGGGAGGCAATCAGCCCCAGCATTTT. Full variable domain (remainder filled in from reference TRBV7-2 and TRBJ1-5): GAGVSQSPSNKVTEKGKDVELRCDPISGHTALYWYRQSLGQGLEFLIYFQGNSAPDKSGLPSDRFSAERTGGSVSTLTIQRTQQEDSAVYLCASSPGQGGGNQPQHFGDGTRLSIL.

This clone was recorded at least ten times. This chain uses TRBV5-8 with TRBJ1-2; 9 bases agree with TRBD1. V shed 4 bases and J 7 bases; nucleotides not matched to a gene: 11. The CDR3 spans 15 residues. Germline assignment: CDR1 SGHTS and CDR2 YDEGEE. The CDR3 spells CASSPWTGEGSGYTF. The CDR3 DNA reads as TGTGCCAGCAGCCCATGGACAGGGGAGGGCAGTGGCTACACCTTC.

This clone showed up just a few times. The V call is TRBV2, the J call TRBJ2-7; 12 nucleotides agree with TRBD1. V lost 0 bases and J lost 4; bases outside the gene matches: 4. The germline V gene has CDR1 SNHLY and CDR2 FYNNEI. The CDR3 is 16 amino acids. Here the CDR3 reads CASSEALGQGAYEQYF. Written as DNA, the CDR3 is TGTGCCAGCAGTGAAGCTCTGGGACAGGGGGCTTACGAGCAGTACTTC. Full variable domain (outside the CDR3, taken from reference TRBV2 and TRBJ2-7): EPEVTQTPSHQVTQMGQEVILRCVPISNHLYFYWYRQILGQKVEFLVSFYNNEISEKSEIFDDQFSVERPDGSNFTLKIRSTKLEDSAMYFCASSEALGQGAYEQYFGPGTRLTVT.

The chain has TRBV19 and TRBJ2-1, with TRBD1 as a possible D gene (5 bases). V lost 3 bases and J lost 2, with 14 bases in between. There are 16 residues in the CDR3. Germline CDR1 reads LNHDA; CDR2 reads SQIVND (reference sequence). Here the CDR3 reads CASSIPAGSPYNEQFF. The DNA of the CDR3 is TGTGCCAGTAGTATTCCGGCAGGGTCCCCCTACAATGAGCAGTTCTTC.

The chain carries TRBV29-1 and TRBJ1-1; 10 nucleotides align to TRBD1. V was clipped by 6 bases and J by 1 base; unmatched bases: 14. This CDR3 comprises 17 residues. Looked up from germline, CDR1 is SQVTM and CDR2 is ANQGSEA. For the CDR3, the DNA is TGCAGCGTCGGACCGGGACAGGGGAGATCTTGGAACACTGAAGCTTTCTTT. Translated: CSVGPGQGRSWNTEAFF.

This clone was seen many times. V gene TRBV18 combines with J gene TRBJ2-1; TRBD1 matches 12 bases. Unmatched junction bases numbered 6, after V lost 4 bases and J lost 8 bases. This CDR3 region has 15 residues. Germline V lookup: CDR1 KGHSH, CDR2 LQKENI. The CDR3 protein is CASSRSGTGGHEQFF. CDR3 DNA: TGTGCCAGCTCACGATCCGGGACAGGGGGCCATGAGCAGTTCTTC.

The chain employs TRBV9 and TRBJ2-2, with D maybe TRBD1 (5 bases). Trimming cost V 2 bases and J 5 bases, with 16 bases left between them. The CDR3 runs to 16 residues. The germline CDR1 and CDR2 sequences are SGDLS and YYNGEE. For the CDR3, the DNA is TGTGCCAGCAGCGTCGAAACAGGTGCTTCGACCGGGGAGCTGTTTTTT. Amino acid sequence: CASSVETGASTGELFF.

This clone was found many times. The chain links TRBV18 to TRBJ1-1; D is possibly TRBD1 (6 bases). The CDR3 is 14 residues long. V was pared by 2 bases and J by 4 bases, with 11 bases between. CDR1 and CDR2 from the germline V gene are KGHSH and LQKENI. Here the CDR3 reads CASSPDRLATEAFF. The CDR3 coding sequence is TGTGCCAGCTCACCAGACAGGTTGGCCACTGAAGCTTTCTTT.

This clone was counted a few times. The chain employs TRBV28 and TRBJ1-1, with 7 nucleotides matching TRBD1. The V and J ends lost 6 bases and 4 bases, in that order; junction bases with no gene match: 11. The CDR3 runs 15 residues. Germline loops: CDR1 MDHEN, CDR2 SYDVKM. CDR3 DNA: TGTGCCAGCAGCCGGCGTGGGACAGCGGGCACTGAAGCTTTCTTT. Protein sequence: CASSRRGTAGTEAFF.

This clone was recorded a few times. The junction departs from germline at one end; a sequencing error may be responsible. This chain joins TRBV7-7 and TRBJ2-7, with D perhaps TRBD2 (7 bases). Germline V gene data show CDR1 as SSHAT and CDR2 as FNYEAQ (reference sequence). The CDR3 loop spans 15 amino acids. The CDR3 DNA sequence: TGTGCTAGCAGCTTTGGTCCAGGGGAGGGGTACGAGCAGTACTTC. As protein: CASSFGPGEGYEQYF.

The chain couples TRBV29-1 to TRBJ2-5; 8 bases align to TRBD2. There are 14 residues in the CDR3. V trimming: 4 bases; J trimming: 4 bases; junction bases outside the gene matches: 8. In germline, CDR1 is SQVTM, CDR2 ANQGSEA. For the CDR3, the DNA is TGCAGCGTTGCCTCCGCGGGAGGCGGAGAGACCCAGTACTTC. This codes for CSVASAGGGETQYF.

This clone was seen a handful of times. The chain links TRBV5-1 to TRBJ2-7; 11 bases are a match to TRBD1. The germline V gene has CDR1 SGHRS and CDR2 YFSETQ. Trimming at V came to 3 bases and at J to 6 bases, leaving 8 bases not matched to a gene. CDR3 length: 15 residues. CDR3 DNA sequence: TGCGCCAGCAGCTACCCCTCCGGGACAGGGGGCGAGCAGTACTTC. Translation: CASSYPSGTGGEQYF.

The CDR3 spells CASSHDFKAHTQYF. CDR3 DNA: TGTGCCAGCAGCCACGATTTCAAGGCACATACGCAGTATTTT. The chain combines TRBV7-2 with TRBJ2-3, with no clear D. Germline lookup yields CDR1 SGHTA and CDR2 FQGNSA. The CDR3 consists of 14 residues. The V end was cut by 5 bases, the J end by 7 bases, with 16 bases between.

This clone was recorded a few times. Other DNA variants within this sample encode the same CDR3. The CDR3 region is CASSEQGYSNQPQHF. Here the CDR3 DNA reads TGTGCCAGCAGTGAACAGGGGTATAGCAATCAGCCCCAGCATTTT. This rearrangement joins TRBV28 to TRBJ1-5; 7 bases match TRBD1. V shed 5 bases, J shed 0 bases, and the junction held 4 bases outside the gene matches. CDR3 size: 15 residues. Germline V gene lookup returns CDR1 MDHEN and CDR2 SYDVKM. The entire variable domain, with the rest obtained from reference TRBV28 and TRBJ1-5, is as follows: DVKVTQSSRYLVKRTGEKVFLECVQDMDHENMFWYRQDPGLGLRLIYFSYDVKMKEKGDIPEGYSVSREKKERFSLILESASTNQTSMYLCASSEQGYSNQPQHFGDGTRLSIL.

This clone was found a few times. CDR3 in DNA: TGTGCCAGCAGTCCGACCCCGTCCGGGTCAGGGCTGTTTTTT. Encoded protein: CASSPTPSGSGLFF. J is TRBJ2-2 and V is TRBV6-5; D ambiguous. The CDR3 sequence is 14 residues long. The V and J ends lost 5 bases and 13 bases respectively, with 20 bases between them. CDR1 is MNHEY and CDR2 is SVGAGI in the germline V gene.

This chain uses TRBV18 with TRBJ2-7, with D perhaps being TRBD1 or TRBD2 (5 bases each). CDR3 length: 14 residues. V shed 3 bases and J shed 7 bases, with 16 bases lying between them. Germline V gene sequence: CDR1 KGHSH, CDR2 LQKENI. Here the CDR3 DNA reads TGTGCCAGCTCACCCCCCATCGGGGCGGAAGAGCAGTACTTC. This codes for CASSPPIGAEEQYF.

The J gene is TRBJ2-2, the V gene TRBV5-1, with D perhaps being TRBD1 or TRBD2 (6 bases each). The CDR3 totals 15 residues. V lost 4 bases and J 4 bases, leaving 14 bases between the germline ends. Germline CDR1 reads SGHRS; CDR2 reads YFSETQ. CDR3 sequence (DNA): TGCGCCAGCAGCGGAGGGGGGCGTAGCACCGGGGAGCTGTTTTTT. This gives the protein CASSGGGRSTGELFF.

This rearrangement joins TRBV2 to TRBJ2-1, with 11 bases identical to TRBD2. CDR3 size: 16 residues. With 3 bases clipped from V and 9 bases from J, the junction kept 10 bases outside the gene matches. Germline V gene sequence: CDR1 SNHLY, CDR2 FYNNEI. The CDR3 protein is CASSEVTSGRWGEQFF. The DNA for the CDR3 is TGTGCCAGCAGTGAGGTTACTAGCGGGAGATGGGGTGAGCAGTTCTTC.

This clone was observed a few times. The rearrangement links TRBV7-2 to TRBJ1-2; D is ambiguous. V dropped 4 bases and J dropped 7 bases, with 19 bases sitting between them. Germline V CDR1 and CDR2: SGHTA, FQGNSA. The CDR3 consists of 15 residues. In DNA form, the CDR3 reads TGTGCCAGCAGCTCCGAGCCCCAAGGGCTTGGTGGCTACACCTTC. This encodes CASSSEPQGLGGYTF. Combining the CDR3 with reference TRBV7-2 and TRBJ1-2 gives the whole variable domain GAGVSQSPSNKVTEKGKDVELRCDPISGHTALYWYRQSLGQGLEFLIYFQGNSAPDKSGLPSDRFSAERTGGSVSTLTIQRTQQEDSAVYLCASSSEPQGLGGYTFGSGTRLTVV.